Listed below are T cell receptor beta chains from one sample, sequenced in a study of beta chain features in type 1 diabetes. Sequenced by immunoSEQ multiplex PCR; TCRdb stores in-frame clones only, minus some. The sample contains under 800,000 clones, around 15% of which appear only once. Material: naive CD4+ T cells from blood. All receptors derive from a man between 18 and 29 years old in good health. The CDR3 runs from the conserved cysteine through the conserved F or W. D genes are given only for firm matches. Size is stated for part of the rows, as once, few or many counts, or as a class when the clone is expanded.

abundance	j_gene	v_gene	d_gene	CDR3nt	CDR3aa
few	TRBJ2-7	TRBV18	TRBD2	TGTGCCAGCTCACCACCTGGACTAGCGGGAGGCGGGATCTACGAGCAGTACTTC	CASSPPGLAGGGIYEQYF
NA	TRBJ1-2	TRBV7-3	NA	TGTGCCAGCAGCTCCGGGCGGGCTGCGGGGGGCTACACCTTC	CASSSGRAAGGYTF
many	TRBJ2-1	TRBV10-3	TRBD1	TGTGCCATCAGTTCAGGGGACAGGGGGTCCAATGAGCAGTTCTTC	CAISSGDRGSNEQFF
NA	TRBJ2-1	TRBV15	NA	TGTGCCACCAGCGAAGGGACCCTTCCCTCCTTCTTC	CATSEGTLPSFF
NA	TRBJ1-5	TRBV14	NA	TGTGCCAGCAGCCAAGATAGGGCATATAGCAATCAGCCCCAGCATTTT	CASSQDRAYSNQPQHF
few	TRBJ2-1	TRBV9	NA	TGTGCCAGCAGCGTGAACGGGGGCAGAGACAATGAGCAGTTCTTC	CASSVNGGRDNEQFF
NA	TRBJ2-5	TRBV10-3	TRBD2	TGTGCCAGCAGACGGAGGACTAGCGGGGCCCAAGAGACCCAGTACTTC	CASRRRTSGAQETQYF
few	TRBJ2-2	TRBV10-3	NA	TGTGCCATCAGTGTGCTCGGGGGAAACACCGGGGAGCTGTTTTTT	CAISVLGGNTGELFF
NA	TRBJ2-7	TRBV18	NA	TGTGCCAGCTCACCCCAGGAATCCGGGGAGCAGTACTTC	CASSPQESGEQYF
NA	TRBJ1-2	TRBV2	NA	TGTGCCAGTAGGTCAGGGTATGGCTACACCTTC	CASRSGYGYTF
NA	TRBJ2-7	TRBV10-3	NA	TGTGCCATCAGTGCGGGCCTAATCTCCTACGAGCAGTACTTC	CAISAGLISYEQYF
NA	TRBJ2-7	TRBV27	NA	TGTGCCAGCAGTTTCAAACAGACCTACGAGCAGTACTTC	CASSFKQTYEQYF
NA	TRBJ1-6	TRBV6-6	NA	TGTGCCAGCAGTTGGACAGAGAGCTCCTATAATTCACCCCTCCACTTT	CASSWTESSYNSPLHF
few	TRBJ2-7	TRBV5-1	NA	TGCGCCAGCCGCCCCGAGGGCCTGTACGAGCAGTACTTC	CASRPEGLYEQYF
few	TRBJ2-1	TRBV18	TRBD2	TGTGCCAGCTCACCACCGGGACTAGCGTCTTTGGGTGAGCAGTTCTTC	CASSPPGLASLGEQFF
few	TRBJ2-7	TRBV18	NA	TGTGCCAGCTCGTGGAGCTCCTACGAGCAGTACTTC	CASSWSSYEQYF
few	TRBJ2-1	TRBV7-2	NA	TGTGCCAGCAGCTTAGTTGGTACCTACTACAATGAGCAGTTCTTC	CASSLVGTYYNEQFF
few	TRBJ1-5	TRBV27	TRBD1	TGTGCCAGCCGGGGACAGGGGAACGGCAATCAGCCCCAGCATTTT	CASRGQGNGNQPQHF
NA	TRBJ2-5	TRBV5-4	NA	TGTGCCAGCAGCCTCCCCCTCGGCCAAGAGACCCAGTACTTC	CASSLPLGQETQYF
NA	TRBJ2-5	TRBV6-4	NA	TGTGCCAGCAGTCGAACAGGGCAAGAGACCCAGTACTTC	CASSRTGQETQYF
NA	TRBJ1-3	TRBV7-2	NA	TGTGCCAGCAGCCGACAACAGGGAATCACTGGAAACACCATATATTTT	CASSRQQGITGNTIYF
few	TRBJ1-6	TRBV7-9	TRBD1	TGTGCCAGCAGCTTCCGGGACAGGGGGTCACCCCTCCACTTT	CASSFRDRGSPLHF
NA	TRBJ2-5	TRBV29-1	NA	TGCAGCGTTACGCAAGAGACCCAGTACTTC	CSVTQETQYF
NA	TRBJ2-7	TRBV19	NA	TGTGCCAGTAGTCGAGACGGCAGGGGCTACGAGCAGTACTTC	CASSRDGRGYEQYF
NA	TRBJ1-1	TRBV2	NA	TGTGCCAGCAGTGTGGGACAAAGGAACACTGAAGCTTTCTTT	CASSVGQRNTEAFF
NA	TRBJ2-3	TRBV4-3	TRBD2	TGCGCCAGCAGCCATCTACTAGCGGGAGGCGTTCCAGATACGCAGTATTTT	CASSHLLAGGVPDTQYF
NA	TRBJ1-2	TRBV7-6	TRBD1	TGTGCCAGCAGCCACGTGGGCCACAGGGGGCAGGCTGGCTACACCTTC	CASSHVGHRGQAGYTF
few	TRBJ2-1	TRBV2	NA	TGTGCCAGCGGGAGGGACAGGTACAATGAGCAGTTCTTC	CASGRDRYNEQFF
NA	TRBJ1-2	TRBV5-1	NA	TGCGCCAGCAGCTTGGCCGATTTGGATCCGCGGGTCTATGGCTACACCTTC	CASSLADLDPRVYGYTF
few	TRBJ2-7	TRBV29-1	NA	TGCAGCGTTCGCCAGGGCGCCTACGAGCAGTACTTC	CSVRQGAYEQYF
NA	TRBJ2-1	TRBV7-2	NA	TGTGCCAGCAGCTTGAGGGCCAGGAGCTCCTACAATGAGCAGTTCTTC	CASSLRARSSYNEQFF
NA	TRBJ2-2	TRBV2	TRBD1	TGTGCCAGCAGTGGACAGGGCGCGAACACCGGGGAGCTGTTTTTT	CASSGQGANTGELFF
NA	TRBJ1-1	TRBV7-2	NA	TGTGCCAGCAGCTTAGGGGGGCGGACTGAAGCTTTCTTT	CASSLGGRTEAFF
NA	TRBJ2-4	TRBV28	TRBD2	TGTGCCAGCAGTTTAAAGGGCCTTTCCGGAGCGGGAGGGCCGATCTCTAGGGTCATTCAGTACTTC	CASSLKGLSGAGGPISRVIQYF
few	TRBJ1-1	TRBV5-4	NA	TGTGCCAGCAGCTTGCAGGAAAACACTGAAGCTTTCTTT	CASSLQENTEAFF
few	TRBJ1-6	TRBV5-4	NA	TGTGCCACCCACCCCACCTTGGGTGGATATTCACCCCTCCACTTT	CATHPTLGGYSPLHF
few	TRBJ1-4	TRBV25-1	NA	TGTGCCAGCAGTTCAGGAGCCACTAATGAAAAACTGTTTTTT	CASSSGATNEKLFF
few	TRBJ1-1	TRBV30	NA	TGTGCCTGGAACTTCGCTCGCGAAGCTTTCTTT	CAWNFAREAFF
NA	TRBJ2-7	TRBV7-3	NA	TGTGCCAGCAGCTTAACAGGAAAATACCCACCGCTTTCCTTC	CASSLTGKYPPLSF
NA	TRBJ2-7	TRBV21-1	NA	TGTGCCAGCACTACAGGGGGCTACTACGAGCAGTACTTC	CASTTGGYYEQYF
few	TRBJ1-3	TRBV5-1	NA	TGCGCCAGCAGCTTGGAAGGCCTCTCTGGAAACACCATATATTTT	CASSLEGLSGNTIYF
NA	TRBJ2-4	TRBV23-1	TRBD1	TGCGCCGTCCCCGGAACAGGGGGCGGCGGGGCCAAAAACATTCAGTACTTC	CAVPGTGGGGAKNIQYF
NA	TRBJ2-5	TRBV19	NA	TGTGCCAGTAGTGCCCCGGACAGAGTGGTAGAGACCCAGTACTTC	CASSAPDRVVETQYF
NA	TRBJ2-5	TRBV28	NA	TGTGCCAGCAGTTCCCCCTCCCGGGGAGCGGCGACCCAGTACTTC	CASSSPSRGAATQYF
NA	TRBJ2-1	TRBV7-9	NA	TGTGCCACCGTCCGGGACATCTACAATGAGCAGTTCTTC	CATVRDIYNEQFF
NA	TRBJ2-2	TRBV7-3	TRBD1	TGTGCCAGCAGCTCCACAGGGGGCGGCGGGGAGCTGTTTTTT	CASSSTGGGGELFF
NA	TRBJ2-7	TRBV7-9	TRBD1	TGTGCCAGCAGAGAGACAGGGTCCCACGAGCAGTACTTC	CASRETGSHEQYF
few	TRBJ2-7	TRBV28	NA	TGTGCCAGCAGTTACGACACGTACGAGCAGTACTTC	CASSYDTYEQYF
NA	TRBJ2-3	TRBV4-3	NA	TGCGCCAGCAGCCAAGATAAAGGGCTGGGGCAGTATTTT	CASSQDKGLGQYF
NA	TRBJ1-2	TRBV18	TRBD1	TGTGCCAGCTCACCATTGAGAGGGGGCAGGACCTTC	CASSPLRGGRTF
few	TRBJ2-7	TRBV27	TRBD1	TGTGCCAGCAGTATCAGCTGGACAGGGATCGAGCAGTACTTC	CASSISWTGIEQYF